The next 9 T cell receptor beta chains were all read from a single sample in a study of CD8+ T cells in alopecia areata. Following RNA extraction, reverse transcription yielded cDNA that acted as the sequencing template. Some clones are missing from TCRdb's copy, which holds only in-frame ones; the method was immunoSEQ multiplex PCR. Of nearly 95,000 clones listed, about two thirds are singletons. The treatment here: oral pan-JAK inhibitor, 5-10 mg twice daily. The source material was CD8+ T cells sorted from blood, sampled at approximately week 44, from a patient treated with tofacitinib. Every receptor here comes from a human donor with alopecia areata.

The sample holds a few counts of this clone. The rearrangement joins TRBV5-6 to TRBJ2-1; D may be TRBD2 (6 bases). Germline CDR1 reads SGHDT; CDR2 reads YYEEEE. The CDR3 sequence is 17 residues long. V was shortened by 3 bases and J by 0 bases, with 16 bases between the two germline ends. DNA for the CDR3: TGTGCCAGCAGCTCGGGAGTGGGCCGATACTCCTACAATGAGCAGTTCTTC. It specifies CASSSGVGRYSYNEQFF.

The J gene is TRBJ2-2, the V gene TRBV30; no clear D gene. Germline lookup yields CDR1 GTSNPN and CDR2 SVGIG (reference sequence). Trimming removed 2 bases at V and 0 bases at J, with 4 bases between. The CDR3 covers 13 residues. The CDR3 spells CAWSFTNTGELFF. The CDR3 nucleotides are TGTGCCTGGAGTTTCACGAACACCGGGGAGCTGTTTTTT.

The V gene is TRBV13, the J gene TRBJ2-7, with D unclear. Per the germline V gene, CDR1 is PRHDT and CDR2 is FYEKMQ (reference sequence). The CDR3 extends over 16 amino acids. Trimming removed 1 base from V and 4 bases from J, with 17 bases in between. CDR3 in DNA: TGTGCCAGCAGCTTAGATCGGACGGCTTTCTCTTACGAGCAGTACTTC. Translated, it gives CASSLDRTAFSYEQYF.

The CDR3, as DNA: TGCGCCAGCATTCCCCAGTTGGTAGCGGGGAAGAATGAGCAGTTCTTC. This translates into CASIPQLVAGKNEQFF. V usage is TRBV10-2 and J usage is TRBJ2-1; 8 bases match TRBD2. From germline, CDR1 is WSHSY and CDR2 SAAADI. Trimming removed 7 bases from V and 7 bases from J; junction bases left unmatched: 15. This CDR3 is built from 16 residues.

This clone has only a few counts. The rearrangement uses TRBV19 and TRBJ1-2, with 7 bases identical to TRBD1. The germline V gene encodes CDR1 LNHDA and CDR2 SQIVND (reference sequence). This CDR3 is built from 13 residues. With 6 bases clipped from V and 10 bases from J, the junction kept 11 bases outside the gene matches. The CDR3 loop reads CASRVRGPGYYTF. CDR3 DNA: TGTGCCAGTAGAGTAAGGGGGCCAGGCTACTACACCTTC. Full variable domain (missing parts from reference TRBV19 and TRBJ1-2): DGGITQSPKYLFRKEGQNVTLSCEQNLNHDAMYWYRQDPGQGLRLIYYSQIVNDFQKGDIAEGYSVSREKKESFPLTVTSAQKNPTAFYLCASRVRGPGYYTFGSGTRLTVV.

V and J are TRBV13 and TRBJ1-1, with D unclear. Trimming cost V 5 bases and J 4 bases, with 14 bases left between them. CDR1 is PRHDT and CDR2 is FYEKMQ in the germline V gene (reference sequence). The CDR3 spans 14 residues. In nucleotides, the CDR3 is TGTGCCAGCAGCAACCATGACATGAGCACTGAAGCTTTCTTT. This codes for CASSNHDMSTEAFF. Looking up the rest from reference TRBV13 and TRBJ1-1 gives the full variable domain: AAGVIQSPRHLIKEKRETATLKCYPIPRHDTVYWYQQGPGQDPQFLISFYEKMQSDKGSIPDRFSAQQFSDYHSELNMSSLELGDSALYFCASSNHDMSTEAFFGQGTRLTVV.

The rearrangement joins TRBV5-6 to TRBJ1-5; D ambiguous. The CDR3 sequence is 15 residues long. Trimming left V 2 bases short and J 1 base short, with 10 bases between. CDR1 and CDR2 (germline): SGHDT, YYEEEE. CDR3 in DNA: TGTGCCAGCAGCTTAGGAGGGATCAGCAATCAGCCCCAGCATTTT. It is translated as CASSLGGISNQPQHF.

This chain links TRBV2 with TRBJ2-7, with 7 bases matching TRBD1. The trim removed 9 bases at V and 4 bases at J, leaving 3 bases unmatched. The V gene's germline CDR1 is SNHLY and CDR2 FYNNEI. The CDR3 runs to 11 residues. The CDR3 region has the DNA TGTGCCAGGGCACAGGGGTACGAGCAGTACTTC. Protein: CARAQGYEQYF.

On this clone: At one end, the junction sequence differs from germline, possibly due to a read error. The chain carries TRBV30 and TRBJ2-2; D is uncertain. The CDR3 runs to 12 residues. Germline-derived CDR1 and CDR2 are GTSNPN and SVGIG (reference sequence). DNA for the CDR3: TGTGCCTGGAGTGAGACCGCCGGAGAGCTGTTTTTT. Its translation is CAWSETAGELFF.